The rows below give T cell receptor beta chains drawn from one sample of a study of blood T cell repertoires in COVID-19. The method was immunoSEQ multiplex PCR; TCRdb's version includes in-frame clones alone and lacks a portion of them. The sample consists of fewer than 400,000 clones, 90% to 95% of them appearing once. Sequencing input: PBMCs or T cells enriched from blood (not recorded which). Receptors were obtained from a woman in her twenties or thirties who had been exposed to COVID-19. The CDR3 runs from the conserved cysteine through the conserved F or W. A D gene is named only where the DNA matches it firmly. Size is omitted from some rows. Given values are once, few, many or a class for expanded clones.

d_call	clone_size	j_call	v_call	cdr3_aa	cdr3_nt
TRBD1	-	TRBJ1-2	TRBV11-2	CASKTRTGTPGYTF	TGTGCCAGCAAAACAAGGACAGGGACCCCTGGCTACACCTTC
-	-	TRBJ1-2	TRBV27	CASSLSSQGYEGYTF	TGTGCCAGCAGTTTATCGAGTCAGGGGTATGAGGGCTACACCTTC
-	-	TRBJ1-2	TRBV7-2	CASSLMIGRVNYGYTF	TGTGCCAGCAGCTTGATGATAGGGAGGGTAAACTATGGCTACACCTTC
-	-	TRBJ1-2	TRBV27	CASSRFSVEGGYTF	TGTGCCAGCAGTCGGTTTAGTGTGGAGGGTGGCTACACCTTC
TRBD2	-	TRBJ2-2	TRBV6-2/TRBV6-3	CASSRSSGVNTGELFF	TGTGCCAGCAGTAGATCTAGCGGGGTGAACACCGGGGAGCTGTTTTTT
TRBD2	-	TRBJ2-7	TRBV4-1	CASSQDRLAGGLYEQYF	TGCGCCAGCAGCCAAGATCGATTAGCGGGGGGGTTGTACGAGCAGTACTTC
-	once	TRBJ1-5	TRBV9	CASTDLNRGVIDQPQHF	TGTGCCAGCACCGACTTGAATAGGGGTGTTATAGATCAGCCCCAGCATTTT
-	-	TRBJ2-1	TRBV19	CASSIYRVGFYNEQFF	TGTGCCAGTAGTATATACAGGGTTGGCTTTTACAATGAGCAGTTCTTC
-	-	TRBJ2-3	TRBV7-2	CASSLEQATDTQYF	TGTGCCAGCAGCTTAGAACAGGCGACAGATACGCAGTATTTT
-	-	TRBJ1-2	TRBV19	CASSIALQEYGYTF	TGTGCCAGTAGTATAGCATTACAGGAGTATGGCTACACCTTC
-	-	TRBJ1-2	TRBV14	CASSPRGGAGSNYGYTF	TGTGCCAGCAGCCCAAGGGGGGGGGCCGGCTCTAACTATGGCTACACCTTC
-	-	TRBJ2-7	TRBV10-1	CASSETPRTDTSSYEQYF	TGCGCCAGCAGTGAGACCCCCAGGACAGACACCAGCTCCTACGAGCAGTACTTC
TRBD1	once	TRBJ1-6	TRBV5-1	CASSRDSFLNSPLHF	TGCGCCAGCAGCAGGGACAGTTTTCTTAATTCACCCCTCCACTTT
-	-	TRBJ1-4	TRBV3-1/TRBV3-2	CASSPFSRATGEKLFF	TGTGCCAGCAGCCCATTTTCCAGGGCAACAGGGGAAAAACTGTTTTTT
TRBD1	-	TRBJ1-4	TRBV30	CAWSTDRDSLRYNEKLFF	TGTGCCTGGAGTACGGACAGGGATTCACTGAGGTATAATGAAAAACTGTTTTTT
TRBD1	few	TRBJ2-5	TRBV15	CATSRQGAETQYF	TGTGCCACCAGCAGACAGGGGGCGGAGACCCAGTACTTC
TRBD2	-	TRBJ2-3	TRBV10-3	CAISGMTSGGPNTQYF	TGTGCCATCAGCGGTATGACTAGCGGGGGGCCCAATACGCAGTATTTT
-	once	TRBJ2-1	TRBV5-1	CASSPGQRYNEQFF	TGCGCCAGCAGCCCGGGACAAAGATACAATGAGCAGTTCTTC
TRBD1	few	TRBJ1-2	TRBV23-1	CASSQPGQGAIKGYGYTF	TGCGCCAGCAGTCAACCGGGACAGGGAGCTATTAAGGGCTATGGCTACACCTTC
-	few	TRBJ2-7	TRBV27	CASSLQGSYEQYF	TGTGCCAGCAGCCTACAGGGCTCCTACGAGCAGTACTTC
TRBD1	-	TRBJ2-3	TRBV28	CASSSINPDRGWTDTQYF	TGTGCCAGCAGTTCCATCAACCCCGACAGGGGGTGGACAGATACGCAGTATTTT
TRBD1	-	TRBJ2-2	TRBV5-4	CASSLTGVGSAGELFF	TGTGCCAGCAGCTTAACAGGGGTCGGTTCAGCCGGGGAGCTGTTTTTT
TRBD1	-	TRBJ2-7	TRBV5-4	CASSFWGQFYEQYF	TGTGCCAGCAGCTTTTGGGGACAGTTTTATGAGCAGTACTTC
-	-	TRBJ1-5	TRBV4-2	CASSGGGGNQPQHF	TGTGCCAGCAGCGGGGGAGGGGGCAATCAGCCCCAGCATTTT
-	-	TRBJ1-2	TRBV3-1/TRBV3-2	CASSQEGGHTF	TGTGCCAGCAGCCAAGAAGGCGGCCACACCTTC
TRBD1	-	TRBJ2-3	TRBV5-1	CASSPDRDSSTDTQYF	TGCGCCAGCAGCCCCGACCGGGACAGTTCCACAGATACGCAGTATTTT
TRBD1	-	TRBJ1-2	TRBV5-6	CASSLGRTGHDYGYTF	TGTGCCAGCAGCTTGGGCCGGACAGGGCATGACTATGGCTACACCTTC
-	-	TRBJ2-5	TRBV9	CASSVRGAPRETQYF	TGTGCCAGCAGCGTACGCGGGGCCCCCCGCGAGACCCAGTACTTC
-	-	TRBJ1-6	TRBV6-5	CASSRQSYNSPLHF	TGTGCCAGCAGTCGACAGAGCTATAATTCACCCCTCCACTTT
TRBD2	-	TRBJ2-7	TRBV4-2	CASSQRVLRGGGSQQYF	TGTGCCAGCAGCCAAAGGGTCCTTCGGGGGGGCGGTTCCCAGCAGTACTTC
TRBD2	-	TRBJ2-5	TRBV5-1	CASSGLAGVQETQYF	TGCGCCAGCAGCGGTTTAGCGGGGGTTCAAGAGACCCAGTACTTC
-	few	TRBJ2-7	TRBV7-9	CASSLVSTGYEQYF	TGTGCCAGCAGCTTAGTGTCCACAGGTTACGAGCAGTACTTC
-	-	TRBJ1-1	TRBV5-1	CASSVQGNTEAFF	TGCGCCAGCAGCGTCCAGGGGAACACTGAAGCTTTCTTT
TRBD1	-	TRBJ1-6	TRBV6-5	CASSWDRVDSPLHF	TGTGCCAGCAGTTGGGACAGGGTAGATTCACCCCTCCACTTT
-	-	TRBJ2-3	TRBV25-1	CASSEWNSFSTDTQYF	TGTGCCAGCAGTGAATGGAACAGTTTTAGCACAGATACGCAGTATTTT
-	-	TRBJ1-2	TRBV27	CASSQTGPFGYTF	TGTGCCAGCAGTCAAACAGGGCCCTTTGGCTACACCTTC
-	-	TRBJ1-1	TRBV4-1	CASSQEGGTEAFF	TGCGCCAGCAGCCAAGAGGGGGGCACTGAAGCTTTCTTT